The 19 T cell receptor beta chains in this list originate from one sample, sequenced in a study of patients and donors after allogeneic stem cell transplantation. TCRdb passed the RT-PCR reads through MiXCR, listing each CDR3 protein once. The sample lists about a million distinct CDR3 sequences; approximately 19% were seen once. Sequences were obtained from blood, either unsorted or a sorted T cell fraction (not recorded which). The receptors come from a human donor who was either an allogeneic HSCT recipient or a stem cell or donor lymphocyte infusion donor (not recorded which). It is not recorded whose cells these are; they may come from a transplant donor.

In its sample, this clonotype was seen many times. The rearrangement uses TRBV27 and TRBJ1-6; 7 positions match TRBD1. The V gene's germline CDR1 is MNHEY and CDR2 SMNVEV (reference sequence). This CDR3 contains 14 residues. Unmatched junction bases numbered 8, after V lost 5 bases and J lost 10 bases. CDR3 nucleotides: TGTGCCAGCAGTCTCAGACAGGGTGGGTCACCCCTCCACTTT. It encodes CASSLRQGGSPLHF.

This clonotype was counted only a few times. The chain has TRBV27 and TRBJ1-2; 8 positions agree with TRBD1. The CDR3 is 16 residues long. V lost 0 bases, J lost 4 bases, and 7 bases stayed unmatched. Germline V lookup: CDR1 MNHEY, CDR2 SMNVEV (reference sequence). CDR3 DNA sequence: TGTGCCAGCAGTTTATCGCCGACAGGGGCCCCCTATGGCTACACCTTC. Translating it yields CASSLSPTGAPYGYTF.

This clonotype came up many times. The CDR3, as DNA: TGTGCCATCAGTGCATCCTCCTACGAGCAGTACTTC. Protein: CAISASSYEQYF. J is TRBJ2-7 and V is TRBV10-3; no definite D call. Looked up from germline, CDR1 is ENHRY and CDR2 is SYGVKD. V gave up 4 bases and J gave up 0 bases, with 4 bases separating them. This CDR3 is built from 12 residues.

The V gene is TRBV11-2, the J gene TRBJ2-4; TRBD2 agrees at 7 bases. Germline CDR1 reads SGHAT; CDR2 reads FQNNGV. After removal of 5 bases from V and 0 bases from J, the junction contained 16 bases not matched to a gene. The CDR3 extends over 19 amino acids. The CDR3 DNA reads TGTGCCAGCAGCCTACCCCGGGGCGGGGGAAACCTAGCCAAAAACATTCAGTACTTC. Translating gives CASSLPRGGGNLAKNIQYF.

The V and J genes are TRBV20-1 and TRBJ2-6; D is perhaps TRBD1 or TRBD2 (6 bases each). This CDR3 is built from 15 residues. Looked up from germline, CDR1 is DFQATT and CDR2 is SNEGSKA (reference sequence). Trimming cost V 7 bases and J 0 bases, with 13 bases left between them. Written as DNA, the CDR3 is TGCAGTGTTTCGGGGGCCAACTCTGGGGCCAACGTCCTGACTTTC. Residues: CSVSGANSGANVLTF.

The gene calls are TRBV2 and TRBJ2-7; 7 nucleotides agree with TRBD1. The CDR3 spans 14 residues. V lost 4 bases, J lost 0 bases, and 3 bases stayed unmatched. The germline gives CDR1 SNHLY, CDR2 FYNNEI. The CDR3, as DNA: TGTGCCAGCAGTGGGACAGGACCCTCCTACGAGCAGTACTTC. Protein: CASSGTGPSYEQYF.

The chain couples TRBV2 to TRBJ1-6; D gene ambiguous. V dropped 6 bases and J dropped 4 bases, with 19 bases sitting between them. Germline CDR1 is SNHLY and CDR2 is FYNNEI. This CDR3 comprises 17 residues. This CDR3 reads CASSTPSSTSYNSPLHF. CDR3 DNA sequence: TGTGCCAGCAGCACGCCCAGCAGCACGAGTTATAATTCACCCCTCCACTTT.

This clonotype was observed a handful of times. The CDR3 reads CASSLNQGVYEQYF. CDR3 DNA: TGCGCCAGCAGCTTGAACCAGGGGGTGTACGAGCAGTACTTC. V usage is TRBV5-1 and J usage is TRBJ2-7, with 7 bases matching TRBD1. V shed 1 base, J shed 4 bases, and the junction held 5 bases outside the gene matches. The CDR3 runs 14 residues. From germline, CDR1 is SGHRS and CDR2 YFSETQ.

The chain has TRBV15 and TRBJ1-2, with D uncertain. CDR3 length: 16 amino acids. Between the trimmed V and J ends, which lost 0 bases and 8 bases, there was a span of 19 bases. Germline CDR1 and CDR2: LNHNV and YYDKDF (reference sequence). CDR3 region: CATSRDRAGRAYGYTF. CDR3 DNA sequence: TGTGCCACCAGCAGAGATCGAGCAGGAAGGGCCTACGGCTACACCTTC. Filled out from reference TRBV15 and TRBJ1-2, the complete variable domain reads DAMVIQNPRYQVTQFGKPVTLSCSQTLNHNVMYWYQQKSSQAPKLLFHYYDKDFNNEADTPDNFQSRRPNTSFCFLDIRSPGLGDTAMYLCATSRDRAGRAYGYTFGSGTRLTVV.

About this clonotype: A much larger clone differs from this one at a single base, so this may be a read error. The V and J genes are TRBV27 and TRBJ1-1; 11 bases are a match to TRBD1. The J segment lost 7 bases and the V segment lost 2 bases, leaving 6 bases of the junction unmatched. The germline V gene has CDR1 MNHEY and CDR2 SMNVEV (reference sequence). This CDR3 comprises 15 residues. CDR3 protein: CASSLLGQGDIEAFF. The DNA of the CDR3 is TGTGCCAGCAGTTTACTGGGACAGGGGGACATTGAAGCTTTCTTT.

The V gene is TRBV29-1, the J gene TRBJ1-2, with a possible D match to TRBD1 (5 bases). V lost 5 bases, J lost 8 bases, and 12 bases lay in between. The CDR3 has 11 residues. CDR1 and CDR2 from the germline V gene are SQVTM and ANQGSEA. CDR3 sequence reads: CSVLGDGGYTF. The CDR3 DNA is TGCAGCGTTTTGGGGGATGGCGGCTACACCTTC.

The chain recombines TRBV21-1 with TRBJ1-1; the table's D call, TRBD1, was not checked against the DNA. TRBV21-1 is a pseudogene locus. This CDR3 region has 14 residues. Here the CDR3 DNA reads TGTGCCAGCAACGACCCAGGGCACCGCACTGAAGCTTTCTTT. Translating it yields CASNDPGHRTEAFF.

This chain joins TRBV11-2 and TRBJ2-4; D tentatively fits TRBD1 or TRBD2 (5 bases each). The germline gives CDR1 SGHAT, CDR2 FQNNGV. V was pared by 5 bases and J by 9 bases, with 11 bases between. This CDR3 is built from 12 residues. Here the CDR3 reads CASSPRGLIQYF. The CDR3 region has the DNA TGTGCCAGCAGCCCCCGGGGCCTCATTCAGTACTTC.

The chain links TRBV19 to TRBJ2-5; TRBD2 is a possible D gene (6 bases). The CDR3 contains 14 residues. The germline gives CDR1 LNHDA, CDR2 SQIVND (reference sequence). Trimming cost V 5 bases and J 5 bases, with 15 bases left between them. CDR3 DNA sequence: TGTGCCAGTAGTGCCCGACTAGAAGGGGAGACCCAGTACTTC. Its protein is CASSARLEGETQYF.

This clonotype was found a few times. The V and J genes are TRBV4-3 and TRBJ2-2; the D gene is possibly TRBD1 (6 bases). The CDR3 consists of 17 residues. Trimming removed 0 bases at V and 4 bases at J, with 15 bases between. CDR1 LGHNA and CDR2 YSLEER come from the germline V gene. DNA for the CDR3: TGCGCCAGCAGCCAAGATACTACAGGGCGAAGCACCGGGGAGCTGTTTTTT. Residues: CASSQDTTGRSTGELFF.

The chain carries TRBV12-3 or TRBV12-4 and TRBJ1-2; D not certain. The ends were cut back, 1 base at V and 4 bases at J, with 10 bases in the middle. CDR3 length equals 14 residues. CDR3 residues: CASSLVGLSYGYTF. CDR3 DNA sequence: TGTGCCAGCAGTTTAGTAGGTCTCTCCTATGGCTACACCTTC.

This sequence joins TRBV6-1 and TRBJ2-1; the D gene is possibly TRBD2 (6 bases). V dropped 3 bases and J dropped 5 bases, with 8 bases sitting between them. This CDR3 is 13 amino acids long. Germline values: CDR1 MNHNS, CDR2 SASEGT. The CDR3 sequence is CASSDERDNEQFF. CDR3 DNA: TGTGCCAGCAGTGACGAGCGGGACAATGAGCAGTTCTTC.

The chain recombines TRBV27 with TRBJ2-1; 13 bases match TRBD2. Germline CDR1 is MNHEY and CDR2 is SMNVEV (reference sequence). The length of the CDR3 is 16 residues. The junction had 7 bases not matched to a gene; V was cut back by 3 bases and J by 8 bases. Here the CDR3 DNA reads TGTGCCAGCAGTTTTCCCGGGACTAGCGGGGCGCATGAGCAGTTCTTC. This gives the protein CASSFPGTSGAHEQFF.

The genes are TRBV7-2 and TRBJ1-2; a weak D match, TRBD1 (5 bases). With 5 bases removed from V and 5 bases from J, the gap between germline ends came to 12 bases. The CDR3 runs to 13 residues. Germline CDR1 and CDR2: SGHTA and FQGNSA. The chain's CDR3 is CASSPRRVYGYTF. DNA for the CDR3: TGTGCCAGCAGCCCCCGCAGGGTATATGGCTACACCTTC. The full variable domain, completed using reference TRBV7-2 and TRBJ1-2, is GAGVSQSPSNKVTEKGKDVELRCDPISGHTALYWYRQSLGQGLEFLIYFQGNSAPDKSGLPSDRFSAERTGGSVSTLTIQRTQQEDSAVYLCASSPRRVYGYTFGSGTRLTVV.